These T cell receptor beta chains were read from a single sample in a study of OX40 agonist ivuxolimab in advanced cancers. Method: immunoSEQ multiplex PCR; TCRdb's copy keeps in-frame clones and lacks some. In the table there are some 100,000 clones, 85% to 95% of which are singletons. The sequencing here drew on CD4+ or CD8+ T cells sorted from blood, taken in a trial of the OX40 agonist ivuxolimab. The receptors originated from an adult with an advanced solid tumor such as melanoma, head and neck, liver or kidney cancer. CDR3s include the opening cysteine and the closing phenylalanine or tryptophan. Fields, in order: CDR3 length, V gene, D gene, clone size, J gene, CDR3 DNA, CDR3 protein. The D gene is left open where the match is weak. Clone size is not always given. Where it is, it says once, few, many or a class for expanded clones.

>16|TRBV4-3|.|.|TRBJ2-2
TGCGCCAGCAGCCAAGATCAGGGGCCAAACACCGGGGAGCTGTTTTTT
CASSQDQGPNTGELFF
>13|TRBV6-5|.|.|TRBJ2-7
TGTGCCAGCAGTTACTCACCGTCCTACGAGCAGTACTTC
CASSYSPSYEQYF
>16|TRBV5-1|.|once|TRBJ2-3
TGCGCCAGCAGCTCTTCCTCTAGCACTAGCACAGATACGCAGTATTTT
CASSSSSSTSTDTQYF
>17|TRBV18|.|.|TRBJ2-7
TGTGCCAGCTCACCGGTCCCACTACCGGGCTCATTGGACGAGCAGTACTTC
CASSPVPLPGSLDEQYF
>16|TRBV29-1|.|.|TRBJ2-7
TGCAGCGTTGAGAGGGGACTCTCGGACTCTTCCTACGAGCAGTACTTC
CSVERGLSDSSYEQYF
>18|TRBV5-6|TRBD1|.|TRBJ1-2
TGTGCCAGCAGCTTGAGGACAGGGGGATCCCAAGCTAACTATGGCTACACCTTC
CASSLRTGGSQANYGYTF
>13|TRBV4-2|.|.|TRBJ2-7
TGTGCCAGCTCGTCTACTAGTTACTACGAGCAGTACTTC
CASSSTSYYEQYF
>13|TRBV30|.|.|TRBJ2-1
TGTGCCTGGAGTGTAGTGAACTACAATGAGCAGTTCTTC
CAWSVVNYNEQFF
>14|TRBV27|.|.|TRBJ2-3
TGTGCCAGCAGTTTGGGGGGGCCCTCAGATACGCAGTATTTT
CASSLGGPSDTQYF
>16|TRBV13|TRBD2|.|TRBJ2-4
TGTGCCAGCAGCGAAACTAGCGGGATGGCCAAAAACATTCAGTACTTC
CASSETSGMAKNIQYF
>16|TRBV4-1|TRBD2|.|TRBJ2-5
TGCGCCAGCAGTTCCCGGACTAGCGGACACATGGAGACCCAGTACTTC
CASSSRTSGHMETQYF
>17|TRBV4-1|TRBD2|.|TRBJ2-7
TGCGCCAGCAGCCACCGAACTACTAGCGGGGTCTCCTACGAGCAGTACTTC
CASSHRTTSGVSYEQYF
>15|TRBV11-2|.|once|TRBJ1-4
TGTGCCAGCAGCCCCTCAGGGGCAACTAATGAAAAACTGTTTTTT
CASSPSGATNEKLFF
>14|TRBV4-1|TRBD2|.|TRBJ2-7
TGCGCCAGCAGCCGACTAGCGGGAGATAACGAGCAGTACTTC
CASSRLAGDNEQYF
>15|TRBV6-5|.|.|TRBJ2-5
TGTGCCAGCAGTTACGGGACTGGAGCCCAAGAGACCCAGTACTTC
CASSYGTGAQETQYF
>16|TRBV5-6|.|.|TRBJ2-3
TGTGCCAGCAGCTTGTTGGTTACAGGGATAACAGATACGCAGTATTTT
CASSLLVTGITDTQYF
>14|TRBV11-2|.|.|TRBJ2-1
TGTGCCACCACCGATAAGGGCTCCTACAATGAGCAGTTCTTC
CATTDKGSYNEQFF
>13|TRBV4-3|.|.|TRBJ1-1
TGCGCCAGCAGCCTGTCGCAGTACACTGAAGCTTTCTTT
CASSLSQYTEAFF
>14|TRBV27|.|.|TRBJ2-1
TGTGCCAGCAGTTTTGGGATGTCCTACAATGAGCAGTTCTTC
CASSFGMSYNEQFF
>17|TRBV4-3|TRBD1|.|TRBJ2-7
TGCGCCAGCAGCCAAGATTTGGGACAGGTCCCCTCCTACGAGCAGTACTTC
CASSQDLGQVPSYEQYF
>16|TRBV4-2|.|.|TRBJ2-7
TGTGCCAGCAGCCAAGAATACCACGGCCCCACCTACGAGCAGTACTTC
CASSQEYHGPTYEQYF
>14|TRBV28|.|.|TRBJ1-4
TGTGCCAGCAGTTTCGCGCGGGGGTATGAAAAACTGTTTTTT
CASSFARGYEKLFF
>15|TRBV27|.|.|TRBJ2-5
TGTGCCAGCAGTTCTAGGGAAGAGAGGATGCAGACCCAGTACTTC
CASSSREERMQTQYF
>15|TRBV27|TRBD1|.|TRBJ1-2
TGTGCCAGCAGTTTAACGGGACAGGGGGCGGGAGGCTACACCTTC
CASSLTGQGAGGYTF
>14|TRBV4-2|.|.|TRBJ1-6
TGTGCCAGCAGCCAAGAGGGGATGAATTCACCCCTCCACTTT
CASSQEGMNSPLHF